Each of the 18 T cell receptor beta chains below was sequenced from the same sample in a study of cytomegalovirus exposure and HLA in healthy donors. The PCR made use of 60 Vbeta and 13 Jbeta primers. Only in-frame clones appear in the TCRdb table, and some are missing; sequencing was by immunoSEQ multiplex PCR. The table lists fewer than 200,000 clones, 12% of them singletons, with about 7.8% in the top ten. The sample was PBMCs. The receptor set was obtained from a man over 45 in good health and CMV-seropositive.

This clone was observed a few times. This chain links TRBV6-1 with TRBJ2-1; no clear D. This CDR3 comprises 11 residues. V dropped 0 bases and J dropped 9 bases, with 3 bases sitting between them. The germline V gene has CDR1 MNHNS and CDR2 SASEGT. The CDR3: CASSEAVEQFF. DNA of the CDR3: TGTGCCAGCAGTGAAGCCGTTGAGCAGTTCTTC.

CDR3 in amino acids: CASSPRTGFREKLFF. The CDR3 DNA sequence: TGTGCCAGCAGTCCCCGGACAGGGTTTAGGGAAAAACTGTTTTTT. The V gene is TRBV27, the J gene TRBJ1-4, with TRBD1 matching over 8 bases. The V gene's germline CDR1 is MNHEY and CDR2 SMNVEV (reference sequence). This CDR3 is built from 15 residues. V trimming: 5 bases; J trimming: 8 bases; junction bases outside the gene matches: 10.

The rearrangement uses TRBV6-1 and TRBJ1-3; possibly TRBD1 for D (5 bases). The ends were cut back, 2 bases at V and 2 bases at J, with 7 bases in the middle. Germline V lookup: CDR1 MNHNS, CDR2 SASEGT. This CDR3 contains 14 residues. The CDR3 reads CASSEQGAGNTIYF. The CDR3 nucleotides read TGTGCCAGCAGTGAACAGGGTGCTGGAAACACCATATATTTT.

This clone was counted only a few times. The V gene is TRBV6-5, the J gene TRBJ2-6; TRBD1 might be the D (5 bases). This CDR3 has 15 residues. Per germline, CDR1 MNHEY and CDR2 SVGAGI. Trimming took off 5 bases at V and 0 bases at J, with 8 bases between the two ends. The CDR3 coding sequence is TGTGCCAGCAGTGTACAGGTCTCTGGGGCCAACGTCCTGACTTTC. Translated, it gives CASSVQVSGANVLTF.

In DNA, the CDR3 is TGTGCCAGCAGCGTAGAAGGAGGGGTGACTTTCTTT. Translated: CASSVEGGVTFF. The rearrangement joins TRBV6-1 to TRBJ1-1; TRBD1 is a possible D gene (5 bases). The length of the CDR3 is 12 residues. Germline CDR1 MNHNS, CDR2 SASEGT. The ends were cut back, 6 bases at V and 12 bases at J, with 17 bases in the middle.

This clone was seen more than once but under ten times. The chain combines TRBV2 with TRBJ2-5, with TRBD2 identical over 7 bases. The germline CDR1 and CDR2 sequences are SNHLY and FYNNEI. The CDR3 contains 13 residues. Losses at the gene ends were 6 bases for V and 5 bases for J; bases not matched to a gene: 6. CDR3 protein: CASRGGGVETQYF. DNA of the CDR3: TGTGCCAGCAGGGGTGGGGGGGTGGAGACCCAGTACTTC.

The table lists this clone with a few counts. The gene calls are TRBV25-1 and TRBJ1-1; tentative D call: TRBD1 (6 bases). This CDR3 is 16 amino acids long. Germline V gene sequence: CDR1 MGHDK, CDR2 SYGVNS. The V and J ends lost 2 bases and 4 bases respectively, with 17 bases between them. The CDR3 protein is CASSEGGGSWGTEAFF. The CDR3 DNA reads TGTGCCAGCAGTGAAGGTGGGGGCAGTTGGGGCACTGAAGCTTTCTTT.

This chain uses TRBV2 with TRBJ2-3; TRBD2 matches 13 bases. V lost 10 bases to trimming and J lost 3 bases; unmatched junction nucleotides: 22. The CDR3 spans 20 residues. CDR1 SNHLY and CDR2 FYNNEI come from the germline V gene. The CDR3 DNA reads TGTGCCACCCAGTGGGGGCTAACTAGCGGGGGGGCCGGGACGACAGATACGCAGTATTTT. Encoded protein: CATQWGLTSGGAGTTDTQYF. The whole variable domain, filled in from reference TRBV2 and TRBJ2-3, reads EPEVTQTPSHQVTQMGQEVILRCVPISNHLYFYWYRQILGQKVEFLVSFYNNEISEKSEIFDDQFSVERPDGSNFTLKIRSTKLEDSAMYFCATQWGLTSGGAGTTDTQYFGPGTRLTVL.

This clone was observed a handful of times. This rearrangement joins TRBV29-1 to TRBJ2-5; perhaps TRBD1 as D (6 bases). This CDR3 has 14 amino acids. Germline-derived CDR1 and CDR2 are SQVTM and ANQGSEA. The V and J ends lost 2 bases and 2 bases respectively, with 12 bases between them. CDR3 amino acids: CSVEPGTLQETQYF. The CDR3 DNA follows: TGCAGCGTTGAACCCGGGACACTTCAAGAGACCCAGTACTTC.

Only a few counts were recorded for this clone. The chain carries TRBV5-1 and TRBJ1-1, with a possible D match to TRBD1 (6 bases). Looked up from germline, CDR1 is SGHRS and CDR2 is YFSETQ. Trimming shortened V by 4 bases and J by 1 base, and 14 bases separated the two germline ends. This CDR3 comprises 15 residues. CDR3 protein: CASSPTGQPNTEAFF. The CDR3 nucleotides read TGCGCCAGCAGCCCCACCGGACAGCCGAACACTGAAGCTTTCTTT.

In its sample, this clone was seen a few times. This sequence joins TRBV30 and TRBJ1-1; 8 bases agree with TRBD1. Germline loops: CDR1 GTSNPN, CDR2 SVGIG (reference sequence). The CDR3 runs 14 residues. Trimming at V came to 2 bases and at J to 5 bases, leaving 7 bases not matched to a gene. The CDR3 protein is CAWSPRTGWTEAFF. CDR3 sequence (DNA): TGTGCCTGGAGTCCTAGGACAGGGTGGACTGAAGCTTTCTTT.

This clone was counted between two and nine times. The junction departs from the called germline gene at one end, perhaps through a read error. The chain couples TRBV7-7 to TRBJ1-1; D unclear. CDR1 and CDR2 from the germline V gene are SSHAT and FNYEAQ (reference sequence). This CDR3 contains 12 residues. The CDR3 loop reads CASSWRDTEAFF. The DNA of the CDR3 is TGTGCTAGCAGCTGGAGGGACACTGAAGCTTTCTTT.

This clone was picked up a small number of times. The rearrangement links TRBV29-1 to TRBJ2-7, with 8 bases that match TRBD1. This CDR3 is 20 amino acids long. V dropped 4 bases and J dropped 1; count of bases not matched to a gene: 24. From germline, CDR1 is SQVTM and CDR2 ANQGSEA. CDR3 residues: CSVARKGVGQRQGTSYEQYF. The CDR3 nucleotides are TGCAGCGTTGCCCGCAAAGGGGTGGGCCAAAGACAGGGGACGTCCTACGAGCAGTACTTC.

The gene calls are TRBV7-9 and TRBJ1-1; 10 positions agree with TRBD1. Germline CDR1 reads SEHNR; CDR2 reads FQNEAQ (reference sequence). The junction had 11 bases not matched to a gene; V was cut back by 5 bases and J by 11 bases. CDR3 length: 14 residues. The CDR3: CASSRQGADSGAFF. CDR3 in DNA: TGTGCCAGCAGCAGACAGGGGGCCGATTCGGGCGCTTTCTTT.

The chain has TRBV10-3 and TRBJ2-2, with 12 bases lining up with TRBD2. Trimming removed 2 bases from V and 6 bases from J; junction bases left unmatched: 1. Germline V lookup: CDR1 ENHRY, CDR2 SYGVKD. CDR3 length: 15 amino acids. The CDR3 reads CAISEGLAGPGELFF. In DNA form, the CDR3 reads TGTGCCATCAGTGAGGGACTAGCGGGGCCCGGGGAGCTGTTTTTT.

The rearrangement uses TRBV19 and TRBJ2-7, with D unresolved. The CDR3 covers 13 residues. V lost 2 bases, J lost 7 bases, and 12 bases lay in between. From germline, CDR1 is LNHDA and CDR2 SQIVND (reference sequence). CDR3 nucleotides: TGTGCCAGTAGTATAAGCACAGCAGGTGAGCAGTACTTC. Translated, it gives CASSISTAGEQYF. Together with reference TRBV19 and TRBJ2-7, the CDR3 gives the full variable domain: DGGITQSPKYLFRKEGQNVTLSCEQNLNHDAMYWYRQDPGQGLRLIYYSQIVNDFQKGDIAEGYSVSREKKESFPLTVTSAQKNPTAFYLCASSISTAGEQYFGPGTRLTVT.

The chain links TRBV5-1 to TRBJ1-6, with 8 bases that match TRBD1. Germline V gene lookup returns CDR1 SGHRS and CDR2 YFSETQ. V dropped 0 bases and J dropped 9; count of bases not matched to a gene: 5. The CDR3 is 15 amino acids. The CDR3 DNA sequence: TGCGCCAGCAGCTTGGAAGGACAGGGCCCTTCACCCCTCCACTTT. Its translation is CASSLEGQGPSPLHF.

This clone was seen more than once but under ten times. The genes are TRBV28 and TRBJ2-2; 7 nucleotides agree with TRBD1. The CDR3 runs 16 residues. V shed 6 bases, J shed 7 bases, and the junction held 14 bases outside the gene matches. CDR1 and CDR2 (germline): MDHEN, SYDVKM. CDR3 nucleotides: TGTGCCAGCAGCCGAGCCGGACAGGTTATCGGCGGGGAGCTGTTTTTT. As protein: CASSRAGQVIGGELFF.